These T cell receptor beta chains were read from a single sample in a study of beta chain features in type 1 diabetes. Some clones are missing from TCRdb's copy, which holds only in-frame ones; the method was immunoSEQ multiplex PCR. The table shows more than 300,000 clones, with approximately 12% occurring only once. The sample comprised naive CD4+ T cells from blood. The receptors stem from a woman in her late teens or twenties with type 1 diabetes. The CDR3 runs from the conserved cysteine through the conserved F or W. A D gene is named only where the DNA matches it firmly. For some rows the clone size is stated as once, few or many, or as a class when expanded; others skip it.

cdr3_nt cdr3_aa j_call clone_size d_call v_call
TGTGCCAGCAGGGAAGCGGGAGGGACCTACGAGCAGTACTTC CASREAGGTYEQYF TRBJ2-7 - TRBD2 TRBV2
TGCAGCGTCGGGACAGGGGATGGCTACACCTTC CSVGTGDGYTF TRBJ1-2 - TRBD1 TRBV29-1
TGTGCCAGCAGCTTAGATGGGCCGCCAAACACCATATATTTT CASSLDGPPNTIYF TRBJ1-3 few - TRBV7-2
TGTGCCAGCAGCGAAGGGACAGGGGGCTGGTACGAGCAGTACTTC CASSEGTGGWYEQYF TRBJ2-7 few TRBD1 TRBV28
TGCAGCGTTGTGTCCAGAAACAATGAGCAGTTCTTC CSVVSRNNEQFF TRBJ2-1 few - TRBV29-1
TGTGCCAGCAGCTTGGGGCGGGAGACCAAAAACATTCAGTACTTC CASSLGRETKNIQYF TRBJ2-4 few TRBD2 TRBV5-4
TGTGCCAGCAGCTTAGTCGCCACTAGCGGGGGTTTCTTCAATGAGCAGTTCTTC CASSLVATSGGFFNEQFF TRBJ2-1 few TRBD2 TRBV7-8
TGTGCCAGCAGCTTGGTATCCGCAGAACTAACCGGGGAGCTGTTTTTT CASSLVSAELTGELFF TRBJ2-2 few - TRBV5-6
TGTGCCAGCAGCTTCAGGGGAGGGGATACGCAGTATTTT CASSFRGGDTQYF TRBJ2-3 few - TRBV7-3
TGTGCCAGCAGCTTTTCGCCAGGGGAAGCTTTCTTT CASSFSPGEAFF TRBJ1-1 - - TRBV7-9
TGTGCCAGCAGCGTGGCGGCCAGGGAGGACGAGCAGTACTTC CASSVAAREDEQYF TRBJ2-7 few - TRBV9
TGTGCCAGCAGCTCCCCAATAGGACAGACCTACGAGCAGTACTTC CASSSPIGQTYEQYF TRBJ2-7 - - TRBV5-4
TGCGCCAGCAGCTTGGAAGCGACAGGTGGAAATGAGCAGTTCTTC CASSLEATGGNEQFF TRBJ2-1 few - TRBV5-1
TGTGCCAGCAGTTTCCCGGGACAGGGGGAAGATGAGCAGTTCTTC CASSFPGQGEDEQFF TRBJ2-1 - TRBD1 TRBV6-5
TGTGCCAGCAGCTTCTCGGGGGGGGAAGAGACCCAGTACTTC CASSFSGGEETQYF TRBJ2-5 - TRBD2 TRBV5-4
TGTGCCAGCAGCGTAGGGACAGGGGGAGATACGCAGTATTTT CASSVGTGGDTQYF TRBJ2-3 - TRBD1 TRBV9
TGTGCCAGCAGCCAAGTCGGAGGGGCGAACACCGGGGAGCTGTTTTTT CASSQVGGANTGELFF TRBJ2-2 few - TRBV14
TGTGCCAGCAGTGAGAGGGGGGGACCACCTTTC CASSERGGPPF TRBJ2-6 - - TRBV2
TGTGCCAGCAGCGTAGGTGGGAGGAGAGAGACCCAGTACTTC CASSVGGRRETQYF TRBJ2-5 - - TRBV9
TGTGCCAGCAGGTTGGGGACAGGTTTGGTTGAGCAGTTCTTC CASRLGTGLVEQFF TRBJ2-1 few TRBD1 TRBV11-2
TGCAGTGCTAGTGCCCGGGGGGGAGCTTTCTTT CSASARGGAFF TRBJ1-1 few - TRBV20-1
TGCGCCAGCAGCTTGGTGGACAGGGGGACTGAAGCTTTCTTT CASSLVDRGTEAFF TRBJ1-1 few TRBD1 TRBV5-1
TGTGCCAGTAGTCTATCGGGGAAATGGACCCAGTACTTC CASSLSGKWTQYF TRBJ2-5 - - TRBV19
TGCGCCAGCAGCCCTCCCGGGGAGCTGTTTTTT CASSPPGELFF TRBJ2-2 few - TRBV5-1
TGTGCCAGCAGCGGCCGCCTAGGGGGGGGGATCACAGATACGCAGTATTTT CASSGRLGGGITDTQYF TRBJ2-3 - - TRBV13
TGTGCCAGCAGCCTAAGCGGGAGGGCCGAATACCATGAGCAGTTCTTC CASSLSGRAEYHEQFF TRBJ2-1 - TRBD2 TRBV4-2
TGTGCCAGCTCACAAGAACGGTACGAGCAGTACTTC CASSQERYEQYF TRBJ2-7 few - TRBV18
TGCAGCGTTGAACGGGTTTCGGGGAGCCCCCCTTTCTTC CSVERVSGSPPFF TRBJ2-1 - - TRBV29-1
TGTGCCAGCAGCCCTGACCTAGCGGGAGGGTACACAGATACGCAGTATTTT CASSPDLAGGYTDTQYF TRBJ2-3 - TRBD2 TRBV27
TGTGCCAGCCGACCCCCGGGGCGGGACAAAAACATTCAGTACTTC CASRPPGRDKNIQYF TRBJ2-4 few - TRBV2
TGCGCCAGCAGCTTTAACAGGCCCAACACTGAAGCTTTCTTT CASSFNRPNTEAFF TRBJ1-1 few - TRBV5-1
TGCAGCGCCGAGCTAGGACAGGGTTCGGTGAACACTGAAGCTTTCTTT CSAELGQGSVNTEAFF TRBJ1-1 few TRBD1 TRBV29-1
TGTGCCAGCAGTTTTGGACAGGGGGCGTTCAATCAGCCCCAGCATTTT CASSFGQGAFNQPQHF TRBJ1-5 few TRBD1 TRBV7-9
TGTGCCAGCAGCTTAGCGCTAGCGGGATATGAGCAGTTCTTC CASSLALAGYEQFF TRBJ2-1 - TRBD2 TRBV11-2
TGCAGTGCCCCAAATCCCGGGGAGCAGTACTTC CSAPNPGEQYF TRBJ2-7 - - TRBV20-1
TGTGCCAGCACTCTAGGAATGGAGGGGACCTACGAGCAGTACTTC CASTLGMEGTYEQYF TRBJ2-7 - - TRBV7-2
TGTGCCAGTAGTACGACATACAACAGGGGGCTGAATCATGGCTACACCTTC CASSTTYNRGLNHGYTF TRBJ1-2 - TRBD1 TRBV19
TGTGCCAGCAGTTTATACAGGGGGGAAAAACTGTTTTTT CASSLYRGEKLFF TRBJ1-4 - TRBD1 TRBV27
TGTGCCAGCTCACCAGGGTGGAGCGACACTGAAGCTTTCTTT CASSPGWSDTEAFF TRBJ1-1 - - TRBV18
TGCAGCGTTGCGGGAGCTAACTATGGCTACACCTTC CSVAGANYGYTF TRBJ1-2 - - TRBV29-1
TGTGCCATCAGTAACAGTGCAACTAATGAAAAACTGTTTTTT CAISNSATNEKLFF TRBJ1-4 few - TRBV10-3
TGTGCCAGCAGCTTAACGACGGGGAAGTACAATGAGCAGTTCTTC CASSLTTGKYNEQFF TRBJ2-1 few - TRBV7-3
TGCAGCGCTGGGGCGGAATGGGAGCAGTACTTC CSAGAEWEQYF TRBJ2-7 few - TRBV29-1
TGTGCCAGTAGTGTTGTGGACAGGAGGAACACTGAAGCTTTCTTT CASSVVDRRNTEAFF TRBJ1-1 few TRBD1 TRBV19
TGCGCCAGCAGGCCCGGGACTAGCGGGAGGTTTGGGGAGACCCAGTACTTC CASRPGTSGRFGETQYF TRBJ2-5 few TRBD2 TRBV4-1
TGTGCCAGCCTCATAGGGACAGGGAATCACGAGCAGTACTTC CASLIGTGNHEQYF TRBJ2-7 - TRBD1 TRBV28
TGTGCCAGCAGTGAAACAGGTCCTTATGGCTACACCTTC CASSETGPYGYTF TRBJ1-2 - - TRBV2
TGTGCCAGCAGGGGGGGTGGCACCTACAATGAGCAGTTCTTC CASRGGGTYNEQFF TRBJ2-1 few - TRBV25-1
TGTGCTAGTGACGCGGGACAGATGAACACTGAAGCTTTCTTT CASDAGQMNTEAFF TRBJ1-1 few TRBD1 TRBV12-5
TGTGCCAGCAGCGTAGGACAGTTAAATGAAAAACTGTTTTTT CASSVGQLNEKLFF TRBJ1-4 few - TRBV9
TGTGCCAGCAGCATCGGGACAGGGGTGCAAGAGACCCAGTACTTC CASSIGTGVQETQYF TRBJ2-5 few TRBD1 TRBV5-4
TGTGCCAGCGGCCAAAACAGGGGCGCCGGCACCGGGGAGCTGTTTTTT CASGQNRGAGTGELFF TRBJ2-2 few TRBD1 TRBV28
TGTGCCATCGCCCCCCGGGGAGGAGGTTCACCCCTCCACTTT CAIAPRGGGSPLHF TRBJ1-6 - - TRBV6-5
TGTGCCAGCAGCCGTATACAGGGGGCGGACTACGAGCAGTACTTC CASSRIQGADYEQYF TRBJ2-7 - TRBD1 TRBV14